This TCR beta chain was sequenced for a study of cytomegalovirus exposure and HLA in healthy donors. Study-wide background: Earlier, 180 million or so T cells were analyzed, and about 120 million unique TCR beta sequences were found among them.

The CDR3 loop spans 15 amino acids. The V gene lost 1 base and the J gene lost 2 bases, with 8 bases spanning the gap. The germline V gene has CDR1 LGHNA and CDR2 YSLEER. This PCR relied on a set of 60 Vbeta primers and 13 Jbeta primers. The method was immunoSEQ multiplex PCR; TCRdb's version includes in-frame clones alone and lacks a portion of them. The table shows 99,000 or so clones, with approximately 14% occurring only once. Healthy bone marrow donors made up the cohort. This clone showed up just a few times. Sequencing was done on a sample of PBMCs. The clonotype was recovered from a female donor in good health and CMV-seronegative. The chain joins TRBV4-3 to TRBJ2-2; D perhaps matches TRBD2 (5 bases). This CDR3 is CASSQGTGNTGELFF. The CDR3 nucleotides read TGCGCCAGCAGCCAAGGGACGGGAAACACCGGGGAGCTGTTTTTT.